This T cell receptor beta chain stems from a study of cytomegalovirus exposure and HLA in healthy donors (dated by TCRdb to about 2017). About the investigation overall: An earlier analysis of more than 550 of the donors reported about 300 Gb of sequence data and roughly 120 million unique TCR beta sequences obtained from around 190 million T cells. An early release covering approximately 600 HLA-typed donors comprised about 300 gigabases of sequencing data and around 86 million unique TCR sequences. Among the approximately 400 genotyped donors, around 81% belonged to the genetic ancestry cluster associated with self-reported Caucasian donors. The study aimed to test whether cataloging public T cell receptors could reveal signatures of past pathogen exposure. The T cell repertoires of some 670 subjects were profiled by immunosequencing and related to cytomegalovirus serostatus. A separate validation cohort of 100 to 150 different subjects was used in addition to the approximately 610-subject first cohort. The study combined high-throughput TCR immunosequencing, statistical association of individual TCRs with disease status, and machine learning to predict cytomegalovirus infection status. A later analysis re-examined previously published TCR beta repertoires from several hundred donors and added high-resolution HLA genotyping to investigate patterns of TCR occurrence. Rather than drawing on any new phenotypic data, the later analysis identified candidate immune exposures from TCR beta sequences and the way those sequences occurred across donors. An earlier analysis of approximately 630 of the donors applied high-throughput TCR beta sequencing to assess whether each TCR beta V gene segment acted as functional or pseudogenic. Alongside the repertoire data, information on donor age, sex, ethnicity and CMV serostatus was compiled. In a later genetic analysis, genome-wide SNP genotypes for about three fifths of the 666 donors were used, and that subset was treated as a discovery cohort. Every discovery cohort repertoire had been produced on one sequencing platform. HLA typing included class I and class II loci at four-digit resolution. The number of typed donors differed by locus: roughly 629-640 for A, B, C, DRB1 and DQB1; approximately 540 for DQA1; 606 for DPA1; and about 470 for DPB1. Because of strong linkage in the cohort, five DR-DQ haplotypes were treated as single units for association and clustering. On average, approximately 250,000 unique TCR beta nucleotide sequences were sequenced per donor among about 400 genotyped donors of the cohort, with roughly 18% of those sequences being non-productive.

V loses 4 bases, J loses 3 bases, and the germline ends lie 16 bases apart. According to the germline V gene, CDR1 reads SGHAT and CDR2 reads FQNNGV. Reading from cysteine to phenylalanine, the CDR3 counts 16 amino acids. Solely the CDR3 DNA is kept, with 48 bases framed from the first base. Here is what the overall study found, with its caveats: Correlated functional status among segregating V segments might be attributable to linkage disequilibrium, but an unknown experimental factor could not be ruled out. Because HLA typing was missing for some donors at each locus, association tests included only the typed subset. An earlier analysis of approximately 500 of the donors showed that most TCR beta V segments appeared in productive rearrangements either about 87% or about 30% of the time, which broadly matched IMGT annotations. Specific HLA alleles were associated with more than 15,000 TCR beta sequences at a false discovery rate of 0.05 in a later analysis. A few of the identified cytomegalovirus-associated TCR beta chains were confirmed in vitro to be specific for cytomegalovirus antigens. Strong co-occurrence of HLA alleles, especially DR and DQ, made assigning TCR associations to individual alleles difficult. The authors suggested that the approach could potentially be generalized to other disease states and immunological phenotypes. The cohort was sequenced for TCR beta chains only, and without alpha or paired-chain data the features that could be detected were limited. Because the 87-base-pair reads could not distinguish some IMGT-functional V segments, including TRBV6-2 and TRBV6-3, those segments were excluded. The classifier was reported to diagnose cytomegalovirus status with high specificity and sensitivity in both the original and validation cohorts. In a later genetic analysis, a missense DCLRE1C variant was associated with V-gene and J-gene trimming of TCR beta chains, and the association was replicated in an independent cohort. In a later analysis, most CMV-associated TCR beta chains were found to appear HLA-restricted, with HLA associations seemingly driven largely by CMV exposure. Because counts were too low, seventeen rarely observed V segments, including chromosome 9 orphons, were excluded from the earlier analysis of some 590 of the donors. A later analysis found that TCR association rates varied across HLA loci, with DRB1 alleles showing the most associated TCRs and HLA-C alleles the fewest. Compared with equally common non-associated chains, HLA-associated TCR beta chains in a later analysis were more clonally expanded and had lower generation probabilities. According to a later genetic analysis, donors in an Asian-associated ancestry cluster had fewer N-insertions in productive TCRs than the roughly 670-donor mean. The presence/absence analyses assumed that sequencing depth was roughly uniform across donors, and that assumption may not be true. Several of the top co-occurrence clusters appeared to be linked to parvovirus B19, influenza, CMV and Epstein-Barr virus, according to a later analysis. A further reported finding was that TCR beta sequences accurately predicted the HLA-A and HLA-B alleles for most subjects in the first cohort. The study listed over 150 TCR beta chains as associated with cytomegalovirus. Most TCR sequences were seen in very few donors, while some public TCRs were found in many individuals. For the cohort, immune exposure information was limited to CMV serostatus. The sequencing pipeline was judged likely to have produced a cluster of highly shared sequence variants as a technical artifact.

Library preparation employed the immunoSEQ multiplex PCR assay. For the multiplex PCR, a mixture combining 60 forward primers for TCR Vbeta segments and 13 reverse primers for TCR Jbeta segments was used. Amplification of the CDR3 region of rearranged TCR beta genes was performed with a multiplex PCR assay on genomic DNA. The Illumina HiSeq System was used to sequence the amplified TCR beta libraries as 87-base-pair reads. The authors' analysis ran thus. A later analysis tallied roughly 76 million unique TCR beta chains across the roughly 610 repertoires, and about 12 million of those chains were shared by two or more donors. To remove PCR and sequencing errors, raw reads were error-corrected and collapsed into unique sequences using a nearest-neighbor algorithm that merged closely related sequences. CDR3 sequences were aligned to IMGT reference sequences to assign V, D and J gene segments. For a sequence to be retained, a match of at least six nucleotides was required to both a V gene segment and a J gene segment. A rearrangement counted as productive if the CDR3 had no stop codons and remained in frame with V and J, and every other rearrangement counted as non-productive. CDR3 was defined according to IMGT convention as the region running from the second conserved V-encoded cysteine to the conserved J-encoded phenylalanine. The earlier analysis of fewer than 700 of the donors excluded sequences that lacked an unambiguous match to a single V gene segment. An earlier analysis of around 600 of the donors classified V segments as functional when productive rearrangements were above 56.7% and as segregating when the standard deviation between donors was above 5%. A statistical classification framework was developed to diagnose cytomegalovirus status using the catalog of TCR beta chain sequences. A later analysis assigned V and J genes by comparing TCR nucleotide sequences with IMGT/GENE-DB human TR gene sequences. Using the TCRdist pipeline, a later analysis assigned CDR3 sequences along with most-parsimonious VDJ recombination scenarios. In a later analysis, each TCR beta chain was defined by its CDR3 amino acid sequence together with its V-gene family, and reads without a unique V-gene family were excluded. A later analysis removed 500 to 650 highly shared, low-generation-probability nucleotide sequences to deal with suspected cross-contamination and a sequencing artifact. In a later analysis, a clonal expansion index was calculated for each public chain from normalized within-repertoire ranks of inferred template counts. A later analysis computed generation probabilities with a VDJ recombination model fitted to out-of-frame rearrangements, and checked the results against IGoR. In a later analysis, TCR-TCR, TCR-HLA and TCR-CMV co-occurrence was scored with hypergeometric tests, and a repertoire-size bias correction was applied to TCR pairs. False discovery rates were estimated in a later analysis by permuting HLA or CMV assignments 20 times. In a later analysis, co-occurring TCRs were grouped with DBSCAN, and TCRdist sequence similarity was added when clustering was performed within HLA-allele-positive subsets. Repertoires with fewer than 30,000 or more than 120,000 public chains were left out of co-occurrence clustering, as were a handful of repertoires with anomalous nucleotide sharing. As stored in TCRdb, this immuneACCESS dataset retains in-frame rearrangements with V and J assigned. A fraction of the clones does not appear; measured against another copy, unresolved V genes explain less than half of the discrepancy, and the remainder lacks a known reason. V and J calls and clone size come straight from that table; D and trimming were deduced from the DNA. The sample contains over 75,000 clones, 64% of them found a single time. The ten largest clones capture about 2.3% of the sample.

As concerns this clone: Its specific antigen is unknown. No base quality values were provided; no much bigger clone lies one nucleotide off.

The cohort was made up of approximately 700 healthy bone marrow donors. Cohort members were all nominally healthy when sampled, although unrecorded immune exposures were likely present. Of the approximately 700 cohort members, just under 300 had a positive CMV serostatus and approximately 370 had a negative one, while no CMV serostatus was recorded for the donor. A peripheral blood sample was provided by each donor, and peripheral blood mononuclear cells were used for TCR beta sequencing. The Qiagen DNeasy Blood Extraction Kit was used to extract genomic DNA from the blood cell samples. What was sequenced was PBMCs. This clonotype was obtained from a human donor in good health. The rearranged segments are TRBV11-2 and TRBJ1-3, and the D gene may be TRBD1, 6 bases matching. CDR3 reads: CASSYPSVRGGNTIYF. The DNA sequence reads TGTGCCAGCAGCTACCCATCGGTCAGGGGTGGAAACACCATATATTTT.